A selection of T cell receptor beta chains follows, all from one sample in a study of blood T cell repertoires in COVID-19. The table came from immunoSEQ multiplex PCR; TCRdb's copy has only in-frame clones and leaves some out. The sample lists approximately 250,000 clones; around nine tenths were seen once. Sequences were obtained from peripheral blood. The receptor set was obtained from a woman aged 55-69 years who had recovered from COVID-19. CDR3s include the opening cysteine and the closing phenylalanine or tryptophan. Fields, in order: V gene, D gene, J gene, clone size, CDR3 protein, CDR3 DNA. A D gene is named only where the DNA matches it firmly. Not all rows give a size; the values are once, few, many and, for expanded clones, a class.

v_call: TRBV7-9; d_call: NA; j_call: TRBJ2-3; clone_size: NA; cdr3_aa: CASSLSADTQYF; cdr3_nt: TGTGCCAGCAGTCTTTCCGCAGATACGCAGTATTTT
v_call: TRBV7-9; d_call: TRBD1; j_call: TRBJ1-1; clone_size: NA; cdr3_aa: CASSVPGTGRDTEAFF; cdr3_nt: TGTGCCAGCAGCGTTCCCGGGACAGGGAGGGACACTGAAGCTTTCTTT
v_call: TRBV6-5; d_call: NA; j_call: TRBJ1-2; clone_size: NA; cdr3_aa: CASQGIGNYGYTF; cdr3_nt: TGTGCCAGCCAGGGAATTGGTAACTATGGCTACACCTTC
v_call: TRBV27; d_call: NA; j_call: TRBJ1-1; clone_size: many; cdr3_aa: CASSPLDSVPREAFF; cdr3_nt: TGTGCCAGCAGTCCGCTTGACAGCGTACCGCGTGAAGCTTTCTTT
v_call: TRBV29-1; d_call: TRBD1; j_call: TRBJ2-2; clone_size: NA; cdr3_aa: CSVDEGATGELFF; cdr3_nt: TGCAGCGTTGACGAGGGGGCCACCGGGGAGCTGTTTTTT
v_call: TRBV28; d_call: TRBD1; j_call: TRBJ1-5; clone_size: NA; cdr3_aa: CASSLPQGANQPQHF; cdr3_nt: TGTGCCAGCAGCCTGCCCCAGGGGGCTAATCAGCCCCAGCATTTT
v_call: TRBV7-6; d_call: TRBD2; j_call: TRBJ2-3; clone_size: NA; cdr3_aa: CASSLAAGGGDTQYF; cdr3_nt: TGTGCCAGCAGCTTAGCGGCGGGGGGAGGAGATACGCAGTATTTT
v_call: TRBV6-6; d_call: TRBD1; j_call: TRBJ2-7; clone_size: NA; cdr3_aa: CASSDPTGGGEQYF; cdr3_nt: TGTGCCAGCAGCGACCCGACAGGGGGAGGAGAGCAGTACTTC
v_call: TRBV5-6; d_call: TRBD1; j_call: TRBJ1-2; clone_size: NA; cdr3_aa: CASTWGQLTMGYTF; cdr3_nt: TGTGCCAGCACCTGGGGACAGCTAACTATGGGCTACACCTTC
v_call: TRBV28; d_call: TRBD1; j_call: TRBJ2-7; clone_size: NA; cdr3_aa: CASSPPGDREGEQYF; cdr3_nt: TGTGCCAGCAGTCCCCCAGGGGACAGGGAAGGCGAGCAGTACTTC
v_call: TRBV10-2; d_call: NA; j_call: TRBJ2-7; clone_size: few; cdr3_aa: CASSESRGTLGEQYF; cdr3_nt: TGCGCCAGCAGTGAGTCCCGGGGGACTTTAGGGGAGCAGTACTTC
v_call: TRBV12-5; d_call: NA; j_call: TRBJ1-2; clone_size: once; cdr3_aa: CASGFWTIPPDYGYTF; cdr3_nt: TGTGCTAGTGGTTTTTGGACAATCCCGCCGGACTATGGCTACACCTTC
v_call: TRBV9; d_call: TRBD2; j_call: TRBJ2-5; clone_size: NA; cdr3_aa: CASSVGASGGAVGETQYF; cdr3_nt: TGTGCCAGCAGCGTAGGGGCTAGCGGGGGGGCCGTGGGTGAGACCCAGTACTTC
v_call: TRBV27; d_call: NA; j_call: TRBJ2-3; clone_size: NA; cdr3_aa: CASSLSSGGIRYF; cdr3_nt: TGTGCCAGCAGTTTATCGTCGGGGGGCATAAGGTATTTT
v_call: TRBV5-1; d_call: NA; j_call: TRBJ1-4; clone_size: NA; cdr3_aa: CASSLDGAGYEKLFF; cdr3_nt: TGCGCCAGCAGCTTGGACGGGGCGGGATATGAAAAACTGTTTTTT
v_call: TRBV3-1/TRBV3-2; d_call: NA; j_call: TRBJ2-2; clone_size: few; cdr3_aa: CASSQVTATAGELFF; cdr3_nt: TGTGCCAGCAGCCAAGTAACAGCAACGGCCGGGGAGCTGTTTTTT
v_call: TRBV9; d_call: TRBD2; j_call: TRBJ2-7; clone_size: NA; cdr3_aa: CASSPQLALEQYF; cdr3_nt: TGTGCCAGCAGCCCCCAACTAGCGCTCGAGCAGTACTTC
v_call: TRBV24-1; d_call: TRBD1; j_call: TRBJ2-3; clone_size: NA; cdr3_aa: CATSDRTGSTDTQYF; cdr3_nt: TGTGCCACCAGTGACAGGACAGGGAGCACAGATACGCAGTATTTT
v_call: TRBV10-3; d_call: TRBD1; j_call: TRBJ2-1; clone_size: NA; cdr3_aa: CASQGVYEQFF; cdr3_nt: TGTGCCAGCCAGGGGGTGTATGAGCAGTTCTTC
v_call: TRBV19; d_call: TRBD1; j_call: TRBJ2-1; clone_size: NA; cdr3_aa: CASSTRDRAQFF; cdr3_nt: TGTGCCAGTAGTACCCGGGACAGGGCACAGTTCTTC
v_call: TRBV12-3/TRBV12-4; d_call: NA; j_call: TRBJ1-4; clone_size: NA; cdr3_aa: CASSFREKLFF; cdr3_nt: TGTGCCAGCAGTTTCCGGGAAAAACTGTTTTTT
v_call: TRBV7-2; d_call: TRBD1; j_call: TRBJ1-5; clone_size: NA; cdr3_aa: CASSPRTGNNQPQHF; cdr3_nt: TGTGCCAGCAGCCCAAGGACAGGGAACAATCAGCCCCAGCATTTT
v_call: TRBV5-1; d_call: NA; j_call: TRBJ1-4; clone_size: once; cdr3_aa: CASSLVYAGSAEVKLFF; cdr3_nt: TGCGCCAGCAGCTTGGTCTATGCGGGGTCAGCCGAAGTAAAACTGTTTTTT
v_call: TRBV19; d_call: NA; j_call: TRBJ1-2; clone_size: NA; cdr3_aa: CASSIRGAGVYGYTF; cdr3_nt: TGTGCCAGTAGTATCCGCGGGGCGGGGGTCTATGGCTACACCTTC
v_call: TRBV6-1; d_call: TRBD2; j_call: TRBJ2-5; clone_size: NA; cdr3_aa: CASSETSAIYQETQYF; cdr3_nt: TGTGCCAGCAGTGAGACTAGCGCTATCTACCAAGAGACCCAGTACTTC
v_call: TRBV7-2; d_call: NA; j_call: TRBJ2-3; clone_size: NA; cdr3_aa: CASSLVAGADTQYF; cdr3_nt: TGTGCCAGCAGCTTAGTAGCCGGGGCAGATACGCAGTATTTT
v_call: TRBV13; d_call: NA; j_call: TRBJ1-2; clone_size: NA; cdr3_aa: CASSLAGHLNYGYTF; cdr3_nt: TGTGCCAGCAGCCTGGCGGGTCACCTCAACTATGGCTACACCTTC
v_call: TRBV4-3; d_call: NA; j_call: TRBJ1-5; clone_size: NA; cdr3_aa: CASSQDPGQPQHF; cdr3_nt: TGCGCCAGCAGCCAAGACCCAGGCCAGCCCCAGCATTTT
v_call: TRBV7-8; d_call: NA; j_call: TRBJ1-2; clone_size: NA; cdr3_aa: CASSPGFSYGYTF; cdr3_nt: TGTGCCAGCAGCCCGGGATTCAGCTATGGCTACACCTTC
v_call: TRBV9; d_call: NA; j_call: TRBJ1-6; clone_size: NA; cdr3_aa: CASSAGLNSPLHF; cdr3_nt: TGTGCCAGCAGCGCGGGTCTTAATTCACCCCTCCACTTT
v_call: TRBV27; d_call: NA; j_call: TRBJ2-1; clone_size: NA; cdr3_aa: CASSLSRGDEQFF; cdr3_nt: TGTGCCAGCAGTTTATCGCGGGGTGATGAGCAGTTCTTC
v_call: TRBV19; d_call: NA; j_call: TRBJ1-2; clone_size: NA; cdr3_aa: CASSKPELLYGYTF; cdr3_nt: TGTGCCAGTAGTAAACCTGAGTTGCTCTATGGCTACACCTTC
v_call: TRBV4-2; d_call: TRBD2; j_call: TRBJ2-7; clone_size: NA; cdr3_aa: CASSQLAGDPSYEQYF; cdr3_nt: TGTGCCAGCAGCCAACTAGCGGGGGACCCCTCCTACGAGCAGTACTTC
v_call: TRBV4-1; d_call: NA; j_call: TRBJ2-7; clone_size: NA; cdr3_aa: CASRLTPGSAPYEQYF; cdr3_nt: TGCGCCAGCAGACTGACTCCGGGGTCCGCACCCTACGAGCAGTACTTC
v_call: TRBV3-1/TRBV3-2; d_call: NA; j_call: TRBJ1-1; clone_size: NA; cdr3_aa: CASSPLGSPREAFF; cdr3_nt: TGTGCCAGCAGCCCCCTTGGATCCCCGCGGGAAGCTTTCTTT
v_call: TRBV15; d_call: NA; j_call: TRBJ2-5; clone_size: NA; cdr3_aa: CATSTTGHGETQYF; cdr3_nt: TGTGCCACCAGCACCACGGGACATGGAGAGACCCAGTACTTC
v_call: TRBV27; d_call: NA; j_call: TRBJ2-7; clone_size: NA; cdr3_aa: CASSLYGSYEQYF; cdr3_nt: TGTGCCAGCAGTTTATACGGGTCCTACGAGCAGTACTTC
v_call: TRBV20-1; d_call: NA; j_call: TRBJ1-5; clone_size: NA; cdr3_aa: CSAGDQGGQPQHF; cdr3_nt: TGCAGTGCTGGTGACCAGGGCGGTCAGCCCCAGCATTTT
v_call: TRBV6-6; d_call: TRBD2; j_call: TRBJ2-3; clone_size: NA; cdr3_aa: CASSTPLAGGFNTQYF; cdr3_nt: TGTGCCAGCAGTACCCCCCTAGCGGGGGGGTTTAATACGCAGTATTTT
v_call: TRBV3-1/TRBV3-2; d_call: TRBD2; j_call: TRBJ2-2; clone_size: NA; cdr3_aa: CASSGGRLAGGRNTGELFF; cdr3_nt: TGTGCCAGCAGCGGCGGGAGGCTAGCGGGGGGACGGAACACCGGGGAGCTGTTTTTT
v_call: TRBV9; d_call: NA; j_call: TRBJ1-1; clone_size: NA; cdr3_aa: CASSSGAANTEAFF; cdr3_nt: TGTGCCAGCAGCAGTGGGGCCGCGAACACTGAAGCTTTCTTT
v_call: TRBV5-1; d_call: TRBD1; j_call: TRBJ1-2; clone_size: NA; cdr3_aa: CASSLGGPRTGDGYTF; cdr3_nt: TGCGCCAGCAGCTTGGGGGGGCCAAGGACAGGGGATGGCTACACCTTC
v_call: TRBV5-1; d_call: TRBD2; j_call: TRBJ2-5; clone_size: NA; cdr3_aa: CASSGSSGGSETQYF; cdr3_nt: TGCGCCAGCAGCGGGTCTAGCGGGGGATCAGAGACCCAGTACTTC
v_call: TRBV4-1; d_call: TRBD2; j_call: TRBJ2-7; clone_size: NA; cdr3_aa: CASSQSPSGGAHEQYF; cdr3_nt: TGCGCCAGCAGCCAGAGCCCTAGCGGGGGGGCCCACGAGCAGTACTTC
v_call: TRBV7-2; d_call: NA; j_call: TRBJ2-1; clone_size: NA; cdr3_aa: CASSFAGGLTYNEQFF; cdr3_nt: TGTGCCAGCAGCTTTGCGGGCGGCTTAACCTACAATGAGCAGTTCTTC
v_call: TRBV3-1/TRBV3-2; d_call: TRBD2; j_call: TRBJ2-1; clone_size: NA; cdr3_aa: CASSQGGGAVEQFF; cdr3_nt: TGTGCCAGCAGCCAAGGCGGGGGGGCGGTTGAGCAGTTCTTC